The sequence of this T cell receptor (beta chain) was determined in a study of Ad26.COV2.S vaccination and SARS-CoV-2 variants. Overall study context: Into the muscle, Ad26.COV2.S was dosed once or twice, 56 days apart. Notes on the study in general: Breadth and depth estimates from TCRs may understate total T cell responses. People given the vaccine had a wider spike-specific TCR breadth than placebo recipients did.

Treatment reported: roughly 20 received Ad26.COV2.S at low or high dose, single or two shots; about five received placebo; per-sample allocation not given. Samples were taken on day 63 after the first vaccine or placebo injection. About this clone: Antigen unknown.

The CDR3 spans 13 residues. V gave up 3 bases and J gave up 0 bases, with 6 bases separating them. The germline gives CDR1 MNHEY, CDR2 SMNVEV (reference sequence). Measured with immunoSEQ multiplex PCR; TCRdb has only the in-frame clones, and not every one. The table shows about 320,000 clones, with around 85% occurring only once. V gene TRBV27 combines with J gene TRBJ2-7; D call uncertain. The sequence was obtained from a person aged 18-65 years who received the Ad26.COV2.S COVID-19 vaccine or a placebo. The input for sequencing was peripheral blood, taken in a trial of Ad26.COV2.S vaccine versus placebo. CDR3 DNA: TGTGCCAGCAGTTTGGTGTCCTCCTACGAGCAGTACTTC. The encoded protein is CASSLVSSYEQYF.